These 20 T cell receptor beta chains were sequenced from one sample in a study of blood T cell repertoires in COVID-19. This table comes from immunoSEQ multiplex PCR, and its TCRdb copy is limited to in-frame clones, with some not included. The sample has some 160,000 clones, 80% to 90% seen once. What was sequenced was peripheral blood. The receptors originated from a woman older than 75 with acute or convalescent COVID-19.

V and J are TRBV28 and TRBJ2-5; 7 nucleotides align to TRBD2. The CDR3 length is 15 residues. J lost 5 bases, V lost 8 bases, and 14 bases had no gene match. Germline lookup yields CDR1 MDHEN and CDR2 SYDVKM. The CDR3 region is CASLPGRGAGETQYF. CDR3 nucleotide sequence: TGTGCCAGCTTACCGGGACGGGGAGCGGGGGAGACCCAGTACTTC.

This chain connects TRBV4-3 to TRBJ2-3, with D perhaps TRBD1 (6 bases). Trimming stripped 4 bases from V and 2 bases from J, with 16 bases between. The CDR3 length is 16 residues. Germline loops: CDR1 LGHNA, CDR2 YSLEER. CDR3 DNA sequence: TGCGCCAGCAGCCCCGGACAGTTCCCTCTCACAGATACGCAGTATTTT. It encodes CASSPGQFPLTDTQYF.

The genes are TRBV28 and TRBJ1-4; 9 positions match TRBD1. CDR3 length equals 12 residues. With 8 bases clipped from V and 5 bases from J, the junction kept 0 bases outside the gene matches. Germline CDR1 reads MDHEN; CDR2 reads SYDVKM. CDR3 in amino acids: CASGTGNEKLFF. For the CDR3, the DNA is TGTGCCAGCGGGACAGGGAATGAAAAACTGTTTTTT.

The chain carries TRBV7-2 and TRBJ2-7; TRBD1 might be the D (7 bases). Trimming took off 1 base at V and 3 bases at J, with 10 bases between the two ends. From germline, CDR1 is SGHTA and CDR2 FQGNSA. The CDR3 has 14 amino acids. CDR3 in amino acids: CASSLGRGDYEQYF. The CDR3 nucleotides read TGTGCCAGCAGCTTAGGCAGGGGGGACTACGAGCAGTACTTC.

The V and J genes are TRBV7-2 and TRBJ1-1, with 7 positions matching TRBD1. Germline trimming cut 6 bases from V and 1 base from J; bases unmatched to any gene: 8. Looked up from germline, CDR1 is SGHTA and CDR2 is FQGNSA. This CDR3 has 15 amino acids. CDR3 nucleotides: TGTGCCAGCAGATTCCAGGGGGGTGGGAACACTGAAGCTTTCTTT. It specifies CASRFQGGGNTEAFF. Variable domain in full (rest from reference TRBV7-2 and TRBJ1-1): GAGVSQSPSNKVTEKGKDVELRCDPISGHTALYWYRQSLGQGLEFLIYFQGNSAPDKSGLPSDRFSAERTGGSVSTLTIQRTQQEDSAVYLCASRFQGGGNTEAFFGQGTRLTVV.

This clone was detected once. The J gene is TRBJ2-7, the V gene TRBV28; 7 nucleotides match TRBD1. This CDR3 is built from 15 residues. V shed 5 bases, J shed 0 bases, and the junction held 7 bases outside the gene matches. Germline V gives CDR1 MDHEN, CDR2 SYDVKM. The CDR3: CASSPRTGPSYEQYF. The CDR3 DNA is TGTGCCAGCAGTCCCCGGACAGGCCCCTCCTACGAGCAGTACTTC. The variable domain in full, completed from reference TRBV28 and TRBJ2-7, reads DVKVTQSSRYLVKRTGEKVFLECVQDMDHENMFWYRQDPGLGLRLIYFSYDVKMKEKGDIPEGYSVSREKKERFSLILESASTNQTSMYLCASSPRTGPSYEQYFGPGTRLTVT.

The chain recombines TRBV4-3 with TRBJ1-2, with TRBD1 identical over 12 bases. The junction had 5 bases not matched to a gene; V was cut back by 1 base and J by 2 bases. The germline V gene has CDR1 LGHNA and CDR2 YSLEER. This CDR3 has 17 residues. The CDR3 loop is CASSQAGTGGWNYGYTF. The CDR3 coding sequence is TGCGCCAGCAGCCAAGCCGGGACAGGGGGCTGGAACTATGGCTACACCTTC.

This chain joins TRBV11-2 and TRBJ1-6; no definite D call. Germline loops: CDR1 SGHAT, CDR2 FQNNGV. There are 14 residues in the CDR3. Trimming took 1 base from V and 5 from J, leaving 6 bases between them. Written as DNA, the CDR3 is TGTGCCAGCAGCTTAGGAGTCAATAATTCACCCCTCCACTTT. Translation gives CASSLGVNNSPLHF.

This clone has a single count. The chain has TRBV3-1 (or the pseudogene TRBV3-2) and TRBJ2-3, with 9 bases fitting TRBD1. The CDR3 contains 15 residues. Germline-derived CDR1 and CDR2 are LGHDT and YNNKEL (reference sequence). Losses at the gene ends were 3 bases for V and 4 bases for J; bases not matched to a gene: 5. This CDR3 is CASSHWTGEADTQYF. The CDR3, as DNA: TGTGCCAGCAGCCATTGGACAGGGGAAGCAGATACGCAGTATTTT.

This clone has a single count. The genes are TRBV4-3 and TRBJ1-3; D ambiguous. The length of the CDR3 is 17 residues. The germline V and J ends were trimmed by 1 base and 0 bases, with 13 bases remaining between them. Germline CDR1 LGHNA, CDR2 YSLEER. CDR3 in DNA: TGCGCCAGCAGCCAAGGTGCGGGCAGCTTCTCTGGAAACACCATATATTTT. Its translation: CASSQGAGSFSGNTIYF.

This clone has more than one count but fewer than ten. A read error may account for a junction end that differs from germline. The rearrangement uses TRBV2 and TRBJ1-4; 8 bases match TRBD1. Germline values: CDR1 SNHLY, CDR2 FYNNEI. The CDR3 spans 15 residues. The CDR3 DNA reads as TGTGCCAGCAGAGAAGACAGGGGCCGTGGTGAAAAACTGTTTTTT. Translation gives CASREDRGRGEKLFF.

This chain joins TRBV5-1 and TRBJ2-2, with TRBD1 matching 8 bases. The V gene end was trimmed by 5 bases and the J gene end by 2 bases; junction bases not matched to a gene: 8. The CDR3 has 16 residues. From germline, CDR1 is SGHRS and CDR2 YFSETQ. The CDR3 DNA follows: TGCGCCAGCAGTTCCCAGGGGGCTAGTAACACCGGGGAGCTGTTTTTT. Encoded protein: CASSSQGASNTGELFF.

V and J are TRBV5-4 and TRBJ2-3, with D possibly being TRBD1 (5 bases). V dropped 0 bases and J dropped 6 bases, with 11 bases sitting between them. CDR1 is SGHNT and CDR2 is YYREEE in the germline V gene (reference sequence). The CDR3 runs to 14 residues. CDR3 protein: CASSLALGPDTQYF. The CDR3 DNA reads as TGTGCCAGCAGCTTGGCCTTGGGGCCGGATACGCAGTATTTT. Complete variable domain (other parts from reference TRBV5-4 and TRBJ2-3): ETGVTQSPTHLIKTRGQQVTLRCSSQSGHNTVSWYQQALGQGPQFIFQYYREEENGRGNFPPRFSGLQFPNYSSELNVNALELDDSALYLCASSLALGPDTQYFGPGTRLTVL.

The chain has TRBV7-3 and TRBJ1-1; 10 nucleotides align to TRBD1. The CDR3 extends over 15 amino acids. Losses at the gene ends were 5 bases for V and 1 base for J; bases not matched to a gene: 4. CDR1 is SGHTA, CDR2 FQGTGA, per germline. Here the CDR3 reads CASSPRTGGNTEAFF. The CDR3 DNA reads TGTGCCAGCAGCCCGCGGACAGGGGGGAACACTGAAGCTTTCTTT.

The chain uses TRBV7-6 and TRBJ2-1, with TRBD2 identical over 9 bases. CDR1 and CDR2 from the germline V gene are SGHVS and FNYEAQ. The ends lost 3 bases at V and 4 bases at J; junction bases unmatched: 10. The CDR3 has 17 amino acids. The CDR3 reads CASSLGVAGVSYNEQFF. CDR3 DNA sequence: TGTGCCAGCAGCTTGGGAGTAGCGGGAGTCTCATACAATGAGCAGTTCTTC.

The V call is TRBV6-6, the J call TRBJ1-5, with a weak D call TRBD1 (5 bases). CDR1 is MNHNY, CDR2 SVGAGI, per germline (reference sequence). Trimming removed 10 bases at V and 7 bases at J, with 17 bases between. The CDR3 has 13 residues. The CDR3 region has the DNA TGTGCCACTACGTGGGGCCAGTTACAGCCCCAGCATTTT. Translated: CATTWGQLQPQHF.

This chain connects TRBV7-3 to TRBJ2-2, with 10 bases identical to TRBD2. Germline lookup yields CDR1 SGHTA and CDR2 FQGTGA. This CDR3 region has 15 residues. The junction had 1 base not matched to a gene; V was cut back by 5 bases and J by 1 base. The CDR3 here is CASSPSGGNTGELFF. The CDR3 nucleotides read TGTGCCAGCAGCCCTAGCGGGGGGAACACCGGGGAGCTGTTTTTT.

The chain joins TRBV7-9 to TRBJ2-7, with 9 bases that match TRBD1. The CDR3 has 13 residues. Trimming removed 5 bases from V and 5 bases from J; junction bases left unmatched: 4. Germline V gene lookup returns CDR1 SEHNR and CDR2 FQNEAQ (reference sequence). The CDR3 region is CASSVQGANEQYF. As DNA, the CDR3 is TGTGCCAGCAGCGTACAGGGGGCGAACGAGCAGTACTTC.

The chain uses TRBV5-1 and TRBJ2-7; no reliable D call. CDR1 and CDR2 from the germline V gene are SGHRS and YFSETQ. This CDR3 has 13 residues. The germline V and J ends were trimmed by 4 bases and 2 bases, with 10 bases remaining between them. The CDR3 nucleotides are TGCGCCAGCAGCCTTCAATCAGCCTACGAGCAGTACTTC. Translation: CASSLQSAYEQYF.

In this sample, this clone turned up a few times. The chain combines TRBV19 with TRBJ2-2; D uncertain. CDR1 LNHDA and CDR2 SQIVND come from the germline V gene (reference sequence). The CDR3 is made up of 14 amino acids. V was trimmed by 1 base and J by 1 base, leaving 4 bases between them. The CDR3 here is CASSIVQNTGELFF. The CDR3 DNA reads TGTGCCAGTAGTATAGTCCAGAACACCGGGGAGCTGTTTTTT.